This TCR beta chain stems from a study of T cells after yellow fever vaccination. Trimming took 5 bases from V and 3 from J, leaving 8 bases between them. Germline-derived CDR1 and CDR2 are MNHEY and SMNVEV (reference sequence). The CDR3 loop spans 13 amino acids. Each CDR3 protein gets one entry after TCRdb re-called the 5' RACE reads with MiXCR. The sample lists 300,000 to 350,000 distinct CDR3 sequences, approximately 4% occurring once. Study-wide findings and caveats: Clones from primary vaccination mostly reappeared after the booster (around 97% CD4, just over 85% CD8). Highly abundant clonotypes carried over from the bulk population could end up in FACS-sorted repertoires as contaminants.

Concerning this clonotype: Its antigen is unidentified.

The J gene is TRBJ1-5, the V gene TRBV27, with D hard to call. The sequence was collected from a man aged 18 to 30 who received the YFV17D yellow fever vaccine. The sample consisted of PBMCs, taken 15 days after the yellow fever booster vaccination. CDR3 region: CASSGRYNQPQHF. Here the CDR3 DNA reads TGTGCCAGCAGTGGACGGTACAATCAGCCCCAGCATTTT.